The rows below give T cell receptor beta chains drawn from one sample of a study of CD8+CD57+ T cells in acquired aplastic anemia. Using its own MiXCR run on the reads, TCRdb lists one record per CDR3 protein. Of around 180,000 distinct CDR3 sequences detected, 64% appear once; the ten largest clones hold 40% to 55%. The sample taken for sequencing was sorted CD4+, CD8+, or CD8+CD57+ T cells (not recorded which) from PBMCs. Receptors originate from a human donor with severe aplastic anemia or a healthy control (not recorded which). The CDR3 runs from the conserved cysteine through the conserved F or W. Each record gives: J gene, V gene, clone size, D gene, CDR3 protein, CDR3 DNA. The D gene is left open where the match is weak. Clone size is shown for a subset of rows, as once, few, many or a class of expanded clone.

TRBJ2-7 | TRBV2 | few | NA | CASSENFGSSYEQYF | TGTGCCAGCAGTGAAAATTTCGGGAGCTCCTACGAGCAGTACTTC
TRBJ2-6 | TRBV2 | NA | NA | CATSPLDSGANVLTF | TGTGCCACCTCTCCTCTAGACTCTGGGGCCAACGTCCTGACTTTC
TRBJ1-6 | TRBV20-1 | NA | TRBD1 | CSARKGQSSYNSPLHF | TGCAGTGCCAGGAAGGGACAGAGCTCCTATAATTCACCCCTCCACTTT
TRBJ2-5 | TRBV29-1 | NA | TRBD1 | CSVGDRGVETQYF | TGCAGCGTGGGGGACAGGGGGGTTGAGACCCAGTACTTC
TRBJ1-1 | TRBV20-1 | NA | TRBD1 | CSAAQGASTEAFF | TGCAGTGCTGCACAGGGGGCAAGCACTGAAGCTTTCTTT
TRBJ1-1 | TRBV7-9 | many | NA | CASSSLNTGIEAFF | TGTGCCAGCAGCTCCTTAAACACAGGTATTGAAGCTTTCTTT
TRBJ2-7 | TRBV5-6 | NA | NA | CASSARQKYEQYF | TGTGCCAGCAGCGCGCGACAAAAATACGAGCAGTACTTC
TRBJ1-1 | TRBV5-1 | NA | NA | CASSSTTGTEAFF | TGCGCCAGCAGCAGCACAACCGGCACTGAAGCTTTCTTT
TRBJ2-3 | TRBV6-4 | many | NA | CASGRTSTDTQYF | TGTGCCAGCGGCAGGACTAGCACAGATACGCAGTATTTT
TRBJ1-1 | TRBV7-9 | once | NA | CASVLTTEAFF | TGTGCCAGCGTCCTGACCACTGAGGCTTTCTTT
TRBJ2-1 | TRBV10-2 | many | NA | CASSDPTAISYNEQFF | TGCGCCAGCAGTGACCCGACAGCGATCTCCTACAATGAGCAGTTCTTC
TRBJ2-3 | TRBV10-3 | many | NA | CAINDRSGEPTDTQYF | TGTGCCATCAATGATCGCTCGGGGGAGCCAACAGATACGCAGTATTTT
TRBJ1-5 | TRBV15 | NA | NA | CATSNRRNQPQHF | TGTGCCACCAGCAACAGACGAAATCAGCCCCAGCATTTT
TRBJ2-3 | TRBV7-9 | few | TRBD2 | CASSPPGLVTDTQYF | TGTGCCAGCAGCCCACCGGGACTAGTCACAGATACGCAGTATTTT
TRBJ2-1 | TRBV29-1 | NA | TRBD2 | CSVRTSGSVNEQFF | TGCAGCGTCCGGACTAGCGGGAGTGTTAATGAGCAGTTCTTC
TRBJ2-5 | TRBV11-2 | many | TRBD1 | CASSLDETGWETQYF | TGTGCCAGCAGCTTAGATGAGACAGGGTGGGAGACCCAGTACTTC
TRBJ2-2 | TRBV12-3/TRBV12-4 | NA | NA | CASSPSVQNTEELFF | TGTGCCAGCAGCCCAAGCGTCCAGAACACCGAGGAGCTGTTTTTT
TRBJ2-1 | TRBV12-3/TRBV12-4 | NA | NA | CASSLIAVYNEQFF | TGTGCCAGCAGTTTAATAGCGGTCTACAATGAGCAGTTCTTC
TRBJ1-5 | TRBV9 | once | TRBD1 | CASSVETGGPQHF | TGTGCCAGCAGCGTAGAGACAGGGGGGCCCCAGCATTTT
TRBJ2-3 | TRBV7-8 | NA | NA | CASSFVSADTQYF | TGTGCCAGCAGCTTCGTGTCGGCAGATACGCAGTATTTT
TRBJ1-6 | TRBV20-1 | NA | NA | CSARDPPTLHF | TGCAGTGCCCGGGACCCGCCCACCCTCCACTTT
TRBJ2-7 | TRBV24-1 | few | NA | CATSTGRPYEQYF | TGTGCCACCAGTACGGGACGGCCCTACGAGCAGTACTTC
TRBJ1-1 | TRBV9 | NA | NA | CASSTNQVRDTEAFF | TGTGCCAGCAGCACCAATCAGGTGAGGGACACTGAAGCTTTCTTT
TRBJ1-6 | TRBV6-1 | NA | NA | CASSLNFPSPLHF | TGTGCCAGCAGTTTAAATTTTCCCTCACCCCTCCACTTT
TRBJ2-7 | TRBV30 | NA | NA | CAWSPLPFVEQYF | TGTGCCTGGAGTCCCCTCCCCTTCGTCGAGCAGTACTTC
TRBJ2-1 | TRBV25-1 | NA | TRBD1 | CASSFTGEHYNEQFF | TGTGCCAGCAGTTTCACAGGGGAACACTACAATGAGCAGTTCTTC
TRBJ2-7 | TRBV9 | many | TRBD2 | CASSGSGVHEQYF | TGTGCCAGCAGCGGGAGCGGGGTGCACGAGCAGTACTTC